This TCR beta chain was identified in a study of blood T cell repertoires in COVID-19. Overall study context: T cells, B-cell-depleted T cells, or PBMCs supplied cDNA or gDNA.

The data were produced by immunoSEQ multiplex PCR, yet TCRdb's version contains in-frame clones alone and is incomplete. Of hundreds of thousands of clones listed, 85% to 90% are singletons. The CDR3 is 13 residues long. J was trimmed by 9 bases and V by 1 base; bases with no gene match: 2. Germline CDR1 reads GTSNPN; CDR2 reads SVGIG (reference sequence). Sample: peripheral blood. The chain joins TRBV30 to TRBJ1-6, with 8 bases identical to TRBD1. This TCR came from a woman in her 30s with COVID-19, enrolled during active disease. This chain's CDR3 is CAWSEQGASPLHF. For the CDR3, the DNA is TGTGCCTGGAGTGAGCAGGGGGCTTCACCCCTCCACTTT.